These 18 T cell receptor beta chains were sequenced from one sample in a study of blood T cell repertoires in COVID-19. Data came from immunoSEQ multiplex PCR; TCRdb stores just in-frame clones and leaves some out. Found here are about 210,000 clones, 87% of them singletons; the top ten hold 10%. The sequenced sample was PBMCs or T cells enriched from blood (not recorded which). Source of these receptors: a man aged 18 to 30 with acute COVID-19.

The chain is built from TRBV27 and TRBJ2-1; no clear D. The CDR3 runs 16 residues. Trimming took 5 bases from V and 4 from J, leaving 18 bases between them. The V gene's germline CDR1 is MNHEY and CDR2 SMNVEV (reference sequence). CDR3 in amino acids: CASSTYTTQRYNEQFF. CDR3 nucleotide sequence: TGTGCCAGCAGTACCTACACGACCCAGAGGTACAATGAGCAGTTCTTC.

The chain has TRBV6-5 and TRBJ1-2; TRBD1 is a possible D gene (6 bases). The germline V gene encodes CDR1 MNHEY and CDR2 SVGAGI. The CDR3 spans 14 residues. Trimming pared 0 bases from V and 7 bases from J, leaving 12 bases between. CDR3 coding DNA: TGTGCCAGCAGTTACTCGAACAGGGAAGCTGGCTACACCTTC. Translation: CASSYSNREAGYTF.

The V gene is TRBV10-3, the J gene TRBJ2-1, with D maybe TRBD2 (7 bases). CDR1 ENHRY and CDR2 SYGVKD come from the germline V gene. The CDR3 runs to 14 residues. Trimming removed 5 bases at V and 9 bases at J, with 17 bases between. This chain's CDR3 is CAISIQWEGGEQFF. In nucleotides, the CDR3 is TGTGCCATCAGTATTCAGTGGGAGGGGGGTGAGCAGTTCTTC.

The genes are TRBV4-1 and TRBJ2-7; 7 bases map to TRBD2. The V and J ends lost 2 bases and 4 bases, in that order; junction bases with no gene match: 5. The CDR3 totals 14 residues. Germline-derived CDR1 and CDR2 are MGHRA and YSYEKL. CDR3 sequence reads: CASSQNQGGYEQYF. The DNA of the CDR3 is TGCGCCAGCAGCCAAAACCAGGGAGGGTACGAGCAGTACTTC.

The chain employs TRBV3-1 (or the pseudogene TRBV3-2) and TRBJ1-4; the D gene is possibly TRBD1 (6 bases). This CDR3 region has 14 residues. Germline V gene lookup returns CDR1 LGHDT and CDR2 YNNKEL (reference sequence). The V end was cut by 3 bases, the J end by 5 bases, with 10 bases between. As DNA, the CDR3 is TGTGCCAGCAGCCACCGGGACATAAATGAAAAACTGTTTTTT. Protein product: CASSHRDINEKLFF.

The J gene is TRBJ1-1, the V gene TRBV28, with a possible D match to TRBD1 (5 bases). The CDR3 loop spans 16 amino acids. Looked up from germline, CDR1 is MDHEN and CDR2 is SYDVKM. The V end lost 2 bases, the J end lost 3 bases, and 16 bases lay between the germline ends. The DNA for the CDR3 is TGTGCCAGCAGTTTAATTGGTTGGAAAGGGGACACTGAAGCTTTCTTT. Translation: CASSLIGWKGDTEAFF.

A note on this clone: The same CDR3 also results from other DNA sequences found in this sample. The genes are TRBV11-2 and TRBJ2-7, with a possible D match to TRBD1 (5 bases). The V gene lost 1 base and the J gene lost 2 bases, with 6 bases spanning the gap. CDR3 length equals 13 residues. Germline-derived CDR1 and CDR2 are SGHAT and FQNNGV. The CDR3 DNA is TGTGCCAGCAGCTTAGGACAGACCTACGAGCAGTACTTC. This codes for CASSLGQTYEQYF.

The chain is built from TRBV24-1 and TRBJ2-7; D perhaps matches TRBD1 (6 bases). There are 15 residues in the CDR3. In germline, CDR1 is KGHDR, CDR2 SFDVKD. V lost 4 bases to trimming and J lost 0 bases, with 12 bases between them. Written as DNA, the CDR3 is TGTGCCACCAGTGACCGGACAGCGGACTCCTACGAGCAGTACTTC. Amino acid sequence: CATSDRTADSYEQYF.

This rearrangement joins TRBV20-1 to TRBJ1-5, with D hard to call. Germline V gene sequence: CDR1 DFQATT, CDR2 SNEGSKA (reference sequence). This CDR3 is 11 amino acids long. Trimming left V 0 bases short and J 11 bases short, with 8 bases between. CDR3 loop: CSARDAQAQHF. CDR3 coding DNA: TGCAGTGCTAGAGATGCCCAGGCCCAGCATTTT.

The chain links TRBV28 to TRBJ1-4, with D perhaps matching TRBD1 (6 bases). Deletions cut 10 bases from V and 8 bases from J, with 14 bases between. Germline V lookup: CDR1 MDHEN, CDR2 SYDVKM. The CDR3 spans 12 residues. The CDR3 spells CATQGQREKLFF. The CDR3 DNA reads TGTGCCACCCAGGGGCAGAGGGAAAAACTGTTTTTT.

This clone has just a few counts. The CDR3: CASSQEVQGAYNEQFF. DNA for the CDR3: TGCGCCAGCAGCCAAGAAGTCCAGGGGGCTTACAATGAGCAGTTCTTC. V usage is TRBV4-1 and J usage is TRBJ2-1; 8 bases are shared with TRBD1. V lost 0 bases, J lost 4 bases, and 5 bases stayed unmatched. The germline V gene has CDR1 MGHRA and CDR2 YSYEKL. The CDR3 consists of 16 residues.

V usage is TRBV4-2 and J usage is TRBJ2-1, with 8 bases matching TRBD2. CDR3 length: 16 residues. Losses at the gene ends were 1 base for V and 2 bases for J; bases not matched to a gene: 4. Germline CDR1 LGHNA, CDR2 YNFKEQ. The CDR3, as DNA: TGTGCCAGCAGCCAAGTCGGAGCGGGGGCCTACAATGAGCAGTTCTTC. This codes for CASSQVGAGAYNEQFF.

This clone was counted a single time. The rearrangement links TRBV28 to TRBJ2-7, with 7 positions matching TRBD2. J gave up 0 bases and V 2 bases, and 10 bases lay outside the gene matches. This CDR3 comprises 17 residues. The germline V gene encodes CDR1 MDHEN and CDR2 SYDVKM. The CDR3 sequence is CASSLGFASGLSYEQYF. The CDR3 region has the DNA TGTGCCAGCAGTTTAGGATTCGCTAGCGGCCTCTCCTACGAGCAGTACTTC.

V usage is TRBV29-1 and J usage is TRBJ2-1, with 13 bases matching TRBD2. From germline, CDR1 is SQVTM and CDR2 ANQGSEA. The junction had 4 bases not matched to a gene; V was cut back by 6 bases and J by 8 bases. CDR3 length: 13 amino acids. DNA for the CDR3: TGCAGCGTCCGGACTAGCGGGAGAGATGAGCAGTTCTTC. As protein: CSVRTSGRDEQFF.

The chain uses TRBV4-1 and TRBJ2-1; 13 bases are a match to TRBD2. The CDR3 has 18 residues. The germline gives CDR1 MGHRA, CDR2 YSYEKL. The trim removed 4 bases at V and 3 bases at J, leaving 9 bases unmatched. The CDR3 DNA reads TGCGCCAGCAGCCCCCGGACTAGCGGGAGATCGATCTACAATGAGCAGTTCTTC. It yields the protein CASSPRTSGRSIYNEQFF.

This clone came up once. J is TRBJ2-1 and V is TRBV9; 8 bases fit TRBD2. The CDR3 is 16 residues long. Germline CDR1 reads SGDLS; CDR2 reads YYNGEE. The V segment lost 0 bases and the J segment 5 bases; nucleotides outside the gene matches: 7. The CDR3 here is CASSVAQGLGHNEQFF. CDR3 coding DNA: TGTGCCAGCAGCGTAGCTCAGGGACTAGGCCACAATGAGCAGTTCTTC.

V is TRBV7-9 and J is TRBJ2-7, with D tentatively TRBD2 (6 bases). The length of the CDR3 is 16 residues. The germline gives CDR1 SEHNR, CDR2 FQNEAQ (reference sequence). Trimming left V 5 bases short and J 3 bases short, with 20 bases between. The CDR3 reads CASSPAFVGSNYEQYF. DNA of the CDR3: TGTGCCAGCAGCCCTGCTTTTGTCGGGAGTAACTACGAGCAGTACTTC.

The rearrangement uses TRBV3-1 (or the pseudogene TRBV3-2) and TRBJ2-1, with 7 bases fitting TRBD1. Unmatched junction bases numbered 7, after V lost 4 bases and J lost 4 bases. Germline CDR1 reads LGHDT; CDR2 reads YNNKEL (reference sequence). The CDR3 is 15 residues long. CDR3 DNA: TGTGCCAGCAGCCTTCTGGACAGGCGATACAATGAGCAGTTCTTC. Translating it yields CASSLLDRRYNEQFF.